These T cell receptor beta chains were read from a single sample in a study of OX40 agonist ivuxolimab in advanced cancers. Clones were read by immunoSEQ multiplex PCR, and TCRdb kept only the in-frame ones, dropping some. The table records under 50,000 clones, around 79% of them present only once. The source was CD4+ or CD8+ T cells sorted from blood, collected in a trial of the OX40 agonist ivuxolimab. The receptors originated from an adult with an advanced solid tumor such as melanoma, head and neck, liver or kidney cancer. CDR3s include the opening cysteine and the closing phenylalanine or tryptophan. A D gene is named only where the DNA matches it firmly. Some rows have no size entry. The others give once, few or many, or a class for an expanded clone.

d_call: -; j_call: TRBJ2-1; v_call: TRBV20-1; clone_size: once; cdr3_nt: TGCAGTGCTGACAGATACAATGAGCAGTTCTTC; cdr3_aa: CSADRYNEQFF
d_call: -; j_call: TRBJ1-1; v_call: TRBV14; clone_size: -; cdr3_nt: TGTGCCAGCAGCCTCGACCTGAACACTGAAGCTTTCTTT; cdr3_aa: CASSLDLNTEAFF
d_call: TRBD2; j_call: TRBJ2-1; v_call: TRBV14; clone_size: -; cdr3_nt: TGTGCCAGCAGCCGCACTAGCGGGTTTAATGAGCAGTTCTTC; cdr3_aa: CASSRTSGFNEQFF
d_call: TRBD2; j_call: TRBJ2-1; v_call: TRBV18; clone_size: -; cdr3_nt: TGTGCCAGCTCACGGGACTGGTCGGGGGGCTCCTACAATGAGCAGTTCTTC; cdr3_aa: CASSRDWSGGSYNEQFF
d_call: -; j_call: TRBJ2-7; v_call: TRBV5-1; clone_size: -; cdr3_nt: TGCGCCAGCAGCTTCGCTAGCAGATCCTACGAGCAGTACTTC; cdr3_aa: CASSFASRSYEQYF
d_call: -; j_call: TRBJ2-1; v_call: TRBV4-1; clone_size: -; cdr3_nt: TGCGCCAGCAGCCCTTACCAATTGGGGCTTAGGCATGAGCAGTTCTTC; cdr3_aa: CASSPYQLGLRHEQFF
d_call: TRBD2; j_call: TRBJ2-2; v_call: TRBV29-1; clone_size: -; cdr3_nt: TGCAGCGTTCAGAGACTAGCGGGAGACACCGGGGAGCTGTTTTTT; cdr3_aa: CSVQRLAGDTGELFF
d_call: -; j_call: TRBJ2-5; v_call: TRBV4-2; clone_size: -; cdr3_nt: TGTGCCAGCAGCCAAGGGCGAGGGAGTCAAGAGACCCAGTACTTC; cdr3_aa: CASSQGRGSQETQYF
d_call: -; j_call: TRBJ2-1; v_call: TRBV19; clone_size: -; cdr3_nt: TGTGCCACCGAAGGGCCCCTAAACAATGAGCAGTTCTTC; cdr3_aa: CATEGPLNNEQFF
d_call: -; j_call: TRBJ2-7; v_call: TRBV9; clone_size: -; cdr3_nt: TGTGCCAGCAGCGTAGACGGCATAAGCTCCTACGAGCAGTACTTC; cdr3_aa: CASSVDGISSYEQYF
d_call: -; j_call: TRBJ1-1; v_call: TRBV10-2; clone_size: -; cdr3_nt: TGCGCCAGCAGTGAGGCAGCCATGAACACTGAAGCTTTCTTT; cdr3_aa: CASSEAAMNTEAFF
d_call: -; j_call: TRBJ1-2; v_call: TRBV5-8; clone_size: -; cdr3_nt: TGTGCCAGCAGCTTGGAACCAGCTTCTAACTATGGCTACACCTTC; cdr3_aa: CASSLEPASNYGYTF
d_call: TRBD1; j_call: TRBJ2-7; v_call: TRBV25-1; clone_size: -; cdr3_nt: TGTGCCAGCAGTGAATCCCAGGGGGCCCACGAGCAGTACTTC; cdr3_aa: CASSESQGAHEQYF
d_call: -; j_call: TRBJ2-2; v_call: TRBV19; clone_size: -; cdr3_nt: TGTGCCAGTAGTATTAGTGGGGGGCGCGGGCTGTTTTTT; cdr3_aa: CASSISGGRGLFF
d_call: TRBD1; j_call: TRBJ1-2; v_call: TRBV27; clone_size: once; cdr3_nt: TGTGCCAGCAGTCCCCTCGGGCAGGGGGCGAACAGCTATGGCTACACCTTC; cdr3_aa: CASSPLGQGANSYGYTF
d_call: -; j_call: TRBJ1-2; v_call: TRBV30; clone_size: few; cdr3_nt: TGTGCCTGGAGTGTATTTTTTGGCTACACCTTC; cdr3_aa: CAWSVFFGYTF
d_call: -; j_call: TRBJ2-1; v_call: TRBV5-5; clone_size: -; cdr3_nt: TGTGCCAGCAGCAGTTACAATGAGCAGTTCTTC; cdr3_aa: CASSSYNEQFF
d_call: -; j_call: TRBJ1-2; v_call: TRBV28; clone_size: few; cdr3_nt: TGTGCCAGCAGTTTAGAAGGGAAAACCTTC; cdr3_aa: CASSLEGKTF
d_call: -; j_call: TRBJ2-1; v_call: TRBV5-1; clone_size: -; cdr3_nt: TGCGCCAGCAACCAACGGGACTCGGATGAGCAGTTCTTC; cdr3_aa: CASNQRDSDEQFF
d_call: -; j_call: TRBJ2-7; v_call: TRBV11-2; clone_size: -; cdr3_nt: TGTGCCAGCAGCTCCGAAGACTACGAGCAGTACTTC; cdr3_aa: CASSSEDYEQYF
d_call: -; j_call: TRBJ2-1; v_call: TRBV30; clone_size: -; cdr3_nt: TGTGCCTGGAGATCGGGAGTTGCCTACAATGAGCAGTTCTTC; cdr3_aa: CAWRSGVAYNEQFF
d_call: -; j_call: TRBJ2-1; v_call: TRBV30; clone_size: -; cdr3_nt: TGTGCCCTCCGAGCGGGCAGCTCCTACAATGAGCAGTTCTTC; cdr3_aa: CALRAGSSYNEQFF
d_call: -; j_call: TRBJ1-5; v_call: TRBV5-8; clone_size: -; cdr3_nt: TGTGCCAGCAGCCTCAGGGATAGCAATCAGCCCCAGCATTTT; cdr3_aa: CASSLRDSNQPQHF
d_call: -; j_call: TRBJ1-1; v_call: TRBV5-1; clone_size: -; cdr3_nt: TGCGCCAGCAGCTTGTCGTCTGGGTTAGGCGGCACTGAAGCTTTCTTT; cdr3_aa: CASSLSSGLGGTEAFF
d_call: TRBD2; j_call: TRBJ2-7; v_call: TRBV5-1; clone_size: -; cdr3_nt: TGCGCCAGCAGCCAAGGCGGGGGGATTCAGTACGAGCAGTACTTC; cdr3_aa: CASSQGGGIQYEQYF
d_call: TRBD2; j_call: TRBJ2-1; v_call: TRBV9; clone_size: -; cdr3_nt: TGTGCCAGCAGCGTAGACCGACCTGTACTAGCGGGGAAAAATGAGCAGTTCTTC; cdr3_aa: CASSVDRPVLAGKNEQFF
d_call: TRBD1; j_call: TRBJ2-2; v_call: TRBV2; clone_size: -; cdr3_nt: TGTGCCAGCAGTCCGGACAGGTCGAGGACCGGGGAGCTGTTTTTT; cdr3_aa: CASSPDRSRTGELFF
d_call: TRBD2; j_call: TRBJ2-7; v_call: TRBV10-3; clone_size: once; cdr3_nt: TGTGCCATCAGGGGGACTACTACGCCCTACGAGCAGTACTTC; cdr3_aa: CAIRGTTTPYEQYF
d_call: TRBD1; j_call: TRBJ1-1; v_call: TRBV7-9; clone_size: -; cdr3_nt: TGTGCCAGCAACTTAGACAGGGCTTTTGGGGGTGACACTGAAGCTTTCTTT; cdr3_aa: CASNLDRAFGGDTEAFF
d_call: TRBD1; j_call: TRBJ2-7; v_call: TRBV5-1; clone_size: -; cdr3_nt: TGCGCCAGCAGCTTCGAGGACAGGGGGTTTTACGAGCAGTACTTC; cdr3_aa: CASSFEDRGFYEQYF
d_call: TRBD1; j_call: TRBJ2-7; v_call: TRBV6-6; clone_size: -; cdr3_nt: TGTGCCAGCAGTCGGGACAGAAGAAATCTAAACGAGCAGTACTTC; cdr3_aa: CASSRDRRNLNEQYF
d_call: -; j_call: TRBJ2-7; v_call: TRBV7-8; clone_size: -; cdr3_nt: TGTGCCAGCTTTCCCCCGACAGGAATCTACGAGCAGTACTTC; cdr3_aa: CASFPPTGIYEQYF
d_call: -; j_call: TRBJ1-1; v_call: TRBV18; clone_size: -; cdr3_nt: TGTGCCAGCTCGCAACAGGGAAGTGGCACTGAAGCTTTCTTT; cdr3_aa: CASSQQGSGTEAFF
d_call: -; j_call: TRBJ1-5; v_call: TRBV18; clone_size: -; cdr3_nt: TGTGCCAGCTCAACAGGGCAAGGAGGTCAGCCCCAGCATTTT; cdr3_aa: CASSTGQGGQPQHF
d_call: -; j_call: TRBJ2-3; v_call: TRBV9; clone_size: once; cdr3_nt: TGTGCCAGCAGCGTAGACCGGCCAGATACGCAGTATTTT; cdr3_aa: CASSVDRPDTQYF
d_call: TRBD2; j_call: TRBJ2-2; v_call: TRBV5-1; clone_size: -; cdr3_nt: TGCGCCAGCAGTTTGTCGGGAGGGTCGAACACCGGGGAGCTGTTTTTT; cdr3_aa: CASSLSGGSNTGELFF
d_call: TRBD1; j_call: TRBJ2-4; v_call: TRBV5-1; clone_size: -; cdr3_nt: TGCGCCAGCAGCACTGGGACAGGGATAGACAAAAACATTCAGTACTTC; cdr3_aa: CASSTGTGIDKNIQYF
d_call: -; j_call: TRBJ1-5; v_call: TRBV9; clone_size: once; cdr3_nt: TGTGCCAGCACGCCGACAAAGGGAATGGAGGGTCGTCAGCCCCAGCATTTT; cdr3_aa: CASTPTKGMEGRQPQHF
d_call: -; j_call: TRBJ2-1; v_call: TRBV7-2; clone_size: -; cdr3_nt: TGTGCCAGCAGCCCTCGGGCCCCATCTGCTAATGAGCAGTTCTTC; cdr3_aa: CASSPRAPSANEQFF
d_call: -; j_call: TRBJ1-2; v_call: TRBV11-2; clone_size: -; cdr3_nt: TGTGCCAGCAGCTTAGTGGGGGGTTGGGGCTATGGCTACACCTTC; cdr3_aa: CASSLVGGWGYGYTF
d_call: TRBD1; j_call: TRBJ1-4; v_call: TRBV30; clone_size: -; cdr3_nt: TGTGCCTGCGACAAAAAACAGGGGAGGGGTACTGAAAAACTGTTTTTT; cdr3_aa: CACDKKQGRGTEKLFF
d_call: -; j_call: TRBJ1-3; v_call: TRBV30; clone_size: -; cdr3_nt: TGTGCCTGGAGCCCTTGGGGAAACACCATATATTTT; cdr3_aa: CAWSPWGNTIYF
d_call: -; j_call: TRBJ1-1; v_call: TRBV30; clone_size: few; cdr3_nt: TGTGCCTGGGAACAGGGTTTTGGGAACACTGAAGCTTTCTTT; cdr3_aa: CAWEQGFGNTEAFF
d_call: -; j_call: TRBJ1-1; v_call: TRBV30; clone_size: -; cdr3_nt: TGTGCCCGACTGGGGAGGGAGAACACTGAAGCTTTCTTT; cdr3_aa: CARLGRENTEAFF
d_call: -; j_call: TRBJ2-1; v_call: TRBV7-6; clone_size: -; cdr3_nt: TGTGCCAGCAGCTTCCAGGTAACCTACAATGAGCAGTTCTTC; cdr3_aa: CASSFQVTYNEQFF
d_call: -; j_call: TRBJ1-2; v_call: TRBV5-1; clone_size: -; cdr3_nt: TGCGCCAGCAGCTCCTCACGGGATGGTGGCTACACCTTC; cdr3_aa: CASSSSRDGGYTF
d_call: -; j_call: TRBJ2-7; v_call: TRBV15; clone_size: -; cdr3_nt: TGTGCCACCAGCAGGGCCTTGAGGGATTCGGGTACCTACGAGCAGTACTTC; cdr3_aa: CATSRALRDSGTYEQYF
d_call: TRBD2; j_call: TRBJ2-5; v_call: TRBV6-4; clone_size: few; cdr3_nt: TGTGCCAGCAGTGAGAGCGGGGGGGGCACACAAGAGACCCAGTACTTC; cdr3_aa: CASSESGGGTQETQYF
d_call: -; j_call: TRBJ1-3; v_call: TRBV4-1; clone_size: -; cdr3_nt: TGCGCCAGCAGCCAAGATCGGAGCGCCGGTTCTGGAAACACCATATATTTT; cdr3_aa: CASSQDRSAGSGNTIYF
d_call: TRBD1; j_call: TRBJ1-1; v_call: TRBV19; clone_size: -; cdr3_nt: TGTGCCAGTAGTATGACAGGGAAGACTGAAGCTTTCTTT; cdr3_aa: CASSMTGKTEAFF
d_call: -; j_call: TRBJ1-1; v_call: TRBV30; clone_size: few; cdr3_nt: TGTGCCTGGACTCCCTTTAGGGCAGAAAAGAACACTGAAGCTTTCTTT; cdr3_aa: CAWTPFRAEKNTEAFF
d_call: -; j_call: TRBJ2-1; v_call: TRBV18; clone_size: -; cdr3_nt: TGTGCCAGCTCACCACCCGTCGGGCGGTCCTACAATGAGCAGTTCTTC; cdr3_aa: CASSPPVGRSYNEQFF
d_call: -; j_call: TRBJ1-5; v_call: TRBV5-1; clone_size: -; cdr3_nt: TGCGCCAGCAGCTTGGATGGGAACCCGGATCAGCCCCAGCATTTT; cdr3_aa: CASSLDGNPDQPQHF
d_call: -; j_call: TRBJ1-3; v_call: TRBV6-1; clone_size: -; cdr3_nt: TGTGCCAGCAGTGAGCTCCATCCAGACTCTGGAAACACCATATATTTT; cdr3_aa: CASSELHPDSGNTIYF
d_call: -; j_call: TRBJ1-2; v_call: TRBV19; clone_size: -; cdr3_nt: TGTGCCAGTACTCCCTCGGCAGCTAACTATGGCTACACCTTC; cdr3_aa: CASTPSAANYGYTF
d_call: -; j_call: TRBJ2-7; v_call: TRBV5-1; clone_size: -; cdr3_nt: TGCGCCAGCAGGGATGCGACGGACGTATACGAGCAGTACTTC; cdr3_aa: CASRDATDVYEQYF
d_call: -; j_call: TRBJ2-5; v_call: TRBV5-6; clone_size: few; cdr3_nt: TGTGCCAGCACCCTAACCCTAGTTGGAGAGACCCAGTACTTC; cdr3_aa: CASTLTLVGETQYF
d_call: -; j_call: TRBJ1-1; v_call: TRBV7-9; clone_size: -; cdr3_nt: TGTGCCAGCAGCTTAAGATCGGTGGAAGCTTTCTTT; cdr3_aa: CASSLRSVEAFF
d_call: TRBD1; j_call: TRBJ2-1; v_call: TRBV5-1; clone_size: once; cdr3_nt: TGCGCCAGCAGCTTGACAGGGGGCGCGAATGAGCAGTTCTTC; cdr3_aa: CASSLTGGANEQFF